A selection of T cell receptor beta chains follows, all from one sample in a study of CD8 T cells in Susac syndrome. TCRdb called the immunoSEQ multiplex PCR reads again in MiXCR, with one record for every CDR3 protein. The table includes about 120,000 distinct CDR3 sequences, roughly 90% detected once. The sequencing input was CD8+ T cells from PBMCs. The source is a human donor in good health. Both conserved end residues are part of each CDR3. The D gene is left open where the match is weak. Clone size is given for some rows only: seen once, a few or many times, or a class if the clone is expanded.

v_call	j_call	clone_size	d_call	cdr3_aa	cdr3_nt
TRBV12-3/TRBV12-4	TRBJ2-3	-	-	CASSLRGSLNKQYF	TGTGCCAGCAGTTTACGGGGCTCCCTAAATAAGCAGTATTTT
TRBV6-6	TRBJ2-1	-	TRBD1	CASSYGTGGIYNEQFF	TGTGCCAGCAGTTACGGTACAGGGGGGATTTACAATGAGCAGTTCTTC
TRBV7-2	TRBJ2-7	-	-	CASSPSGLLYEQYF	TGTGCCAGCAGCCCCTCAGGCTTACTCTACGAGCAGTACTTC
TRBV6-6	TRBJ1-2	-	TRBD1	CATRQGNGYTF	TGTGCCACCAGACAGGGGAATGGCTACACCTTC
TRBV27	TRBJ1-6	-	TRBD1	CASSLLAPTGANSPLHF	TGTGCCAGCAGTTTATTGGCCCCGACAGGGGCCAATTCACCCCTCCACTTT
TRBV2	TRBJ2-3	-	-	CASIIRRRTSTDTQYF	TGTGCCAGCATTATCCGACGGAGGACTAGCACAGATACGCAGTATTTT
TRBV20-1	TRBJ1-6	-	-	CSARGSGRSNSPLHF	TGCAGTGCTAGAGGGTCGGGCAGAAGTAATTCACCCCTCCACTTT
TRBV7-6	TRBJ2-2	-	-	CAAGLTAGELFF	TGTGCGGCAGGACTTACAGCAGGGGAGCTGTTTTTT
TRBV7-9	TRBJ2-7	few	TRBD1	CASSLVQGAVEQYF	TGTGCCAGCAGCTTAGTACAGGGGGCGGTCGAGCAGTACTTC
TRBV30	TRBJ1-5	-	TRBD1	CAWSVPWGQGNQPQHF	TGTGCCTGGAGTGTACCTTGGGGACAGGGGAATCAGCCCCAGCATTTT
TRBV12-3/TRBV12-4	TRBJ2-7	-	-	CASRKEDRAYGEQYF	TGTGCCAGCAGAAAAGAAGACCGGGCCTACGGGGAGCAGTACTTC
TRBV4-3	TRBJ1-4	-	-	CASSQDSRQPATNEKLFF	TGCGCCAGCAGCCAAGATTCGCGACAGCCTGCAACTAATGAAAAACTGTTTTTT
TRBV6-5	TRBJ2-2	-	-	CASSYGQGNTGELFF	TGTGCCAGCAGTTACGGCCAGGGGAACACCGGGGAGCTGTTTTTT
TRBV2	TRBJ2-2	-	-	CASSVQRQHTGELFF	TGTGCCAGCAGTGTCCAGCGGCAACACACCGGGGAGCTGTTTTTT
TRBV6-2/TRBV6-3	TRBJ2-7	-	TRBD1	CASSITGEPSYEQYF	TGTGCCAGCAGTATCACAGGGGAACCCTCCTACGAGCAGTACTTC